The following is a T cell receptor (beta chain) sequence with its context. What it binds is unknown. V was trimmed by 4 bases and J by 0 bases, leaving 24 bases between them. The CDR3 covers 19 residues. The study's library attached unique molecular identifiers to single cDNA molecules. TCRdb reanalysed the RACE reads using MiXCR and keeps one entry per CDR3 protein. The sample has about 90,000 distinct CDR3 sequences; under 13% are singletons. These data are taken from a study of human T cells and chemical hapten exposure. Overall study findings and caveats: All donors were alopecia patients, so their immunity may differ from that of healthy people.

Documented time point: patch test 3, about 24 weeks after DPC sensitization. Treatment indicated: therapeutic diphenylcyclopropenone sensitization with weekly scalp DPC. Alopecia patients, 18 to 70 years old and DPC-suitable, served as donors. The starting material was whole blood, obtained in connection with sensitization to the hapten diphenylcyclopropenone (DPC). The clonotype originates from a woman aged 30 to 39 with alopecia areata. Some clones in this sample may be carry-over from other donors' samples. This chain joins TRBV12-3 or TRBV12-4 and TRBJ1-1; D is possibly TRBD1 (5 bases). The CDR3 here is CASSSFPLLSWGMNTEAFF. CDR3 bases: TGTGCCAGCAGTTCTTTTCCCCTACTCTCGTGGGGGATGAACACTGAAGCTTTCTTT.